The next 19 T cell receptor beta chains were all read from a single sample in a study of T cell repertoires in cytomegalovirus infection (dated by TCRdb to about 2019). The instrument was an Illumina HiSeq 1500. TCRdb ran its own pipeline on the public reads, namely fastp trimming at Q25 and MiXCR clone calling, and kept in-frame beta chains. Every CDR3 protein is listed once, alongside the most common genes and DNA of its rows. The sample table holds 250,000 to 350,000 distinct CDR3 sequences, of which under 30% were seen once. The ten largest make up more than 11% of the sample. The specimen was PBMCs. These receptors were taken from a human donor in good health (CMV status not recorded). Some clones in this sample may be carry-over from other donors' samples.

The chain has TRBV4-3 and TRBJ2-1; weak D call: TRBD2 (5 bases). V lost 4 bases and J 5 bases, leaving 12 bases between the germline ends. Germline loops: CDR1 LGHNA, CDR2 YSLEER. The CDR3 totals 14 residues. CDR3 nucleotide sequence: TGCGCCAGCAGCCGCGAGGGAGCCCACAATGAGCAGTTCTTC. Translating it yields CASSREGAHNEQFF.

This clonotype was seen a few times. This sequence joins TRBV7-9 and TRBJ2-1, with TRBD1 matching 7 bases. With 4 bases clipped from V and 4 bases from J, the junction kept 7 bases outside the gene matches. From germline, CDR1 is SEHNR and CDR2 FQNEAQ (reference sequence). This CDR3 region has 15 residues. Written as DNA, the CDR3 is TGTGCCAGCAGCTACCCGGGACAGCATTACAATGAGCAGTTCTTC. Translated, it gives CASSYPGQHYNEQFF.

The chain employs TRBV10-3 and TRBJ1-1, with 10 bases fitting TRBD1. V dropped 2 bases and J dropped 5; count of bases not matched to a gene: 5. Germline V gene data show CDR1 as ENHRY and CDR2 as SYGVKD. CDR3 length: 15 residues. CDR3 sequence reads: CAISETGTGETEAFF. CDR3 DNA sequence: TGTGCCATCAGTGAGACCGGGACAGGGGAAACTGAAGCTTTCTTT.

This clonotype was found many times. This sequence joins TRBV7-8 and TRBJ1-3; D gene uncertain. The V gene lost 2 bases and the J gene lost 1 base, with 9 bases spanning the gap. The CDR3 runs 15 residues. Germline V gene sequence: CDR1 SGHVS, CDR2 FQNEAQ. The CDR3 is CASSLSPLSGNTIYF. Here the CDR3 DNA reads TGTGCCAGCAGCTTATCCCCGTTATCTGGAAACACCATATATTTT.

Ten or more counts support this clonotype. The V call is TRBV7-8, the J call TRBJ2-3; the D gene could be TRBD1 or TRBD2 (5 bases each). CDR3 length: 17 amino acids. The V end was cut by 1 base, the J end by 4 bases, with 18 bases between. The germline V gene has CDR1 SGHVS and CDR2 FQNEAQ. The CDR3 bases are TGTGCCAGCAGCTTAGTGGGACGGGGTTGGGGACCAGATACGCAGTATTTT. Amino acids: CASSLVGRGWGPDTQYF.

The V and J genes are TRBV9 and TRBJ2-1; D possibly uses TRBD1 or TRBD2 (5 bases each). The CDR3 covers 15 residues. CDR1 is SGDLS, CDR2 YYNGEE, per germline. The V end lost 0 bases, the J end lost 6 bases, and 13 bases lay between the germline ends. As DNA, the CDR3 is TGTGCCAGCAGCGTAGGGGGGACCACACTCAATGAGCAGTTCTTC. This gives the protein CASSVGGTTLNEQFF. Supplemented by reference TRBV9 and TRBJ2-1, the full variable domain reads DSGVTQTPKHLITATGQRVTLRCSPRSGDLSVYWYQQSLDQGLQFLIQYYNGEERAKGNILERFSAQQFPDLHSELNLSSLELGDSALYFCASSVGGTTLNEQFFGPGTRLTVL.

V and J are TRBV20-1 and TRBJ2-7, with a tentative D call TRBD2 (5 bases). CDR1 is DFQATT, CDR2 SNEGSKA, per germline (reference sequence). The CDR3 loop spans 13 amino acids. Trimming left V 5 bases short and J 1 base short, with 12 bases between. CDR3 DNA: TGCAGTGCTTGGAGGCTAGGTTCCTACGAGCAGTACTTC. Its protein is CSAWRLGSYEQYF.

This clonotype was picked up many times. This sequence joins TRBV28 and TRBJ1-5; 7 bases match TRBD1. The length of the CDR3 is 12 residues. V trimming: 4 bases; J trimming: 11 bases; junction bases outside the gene matches: 5. Germline assignment: CDR1 MDHEN and CDR2 SYDVKM. The CDR3 DNA is TGTGCCAGCAGTTCGACAGGGAGGACCCAGCATTTT. Translated, it gives CASSSTGRTQHF.

Only a few counts were recorded for this clonotype. This chain uses TRBV7-2 with TRBJ2-1; D perhaps matches TRBD1 (7 bases). The CDR3 runs 16 residues. Germline loops: CDR1 SGHTA, CDR2 FQGNSA. Trimming removed 6 bases from V and 7 bases from J, with 22 bases in between. The CDR3 bases are TGTGCCAGCAGAAAGGGCGGACCGGCAGGGGGGAATGAGCAGTTCTTC. The encoded protein is CASRKGGPAGGNEQFF.

This clonotype was detected only a few times. V usage is TRBV6-2 or TRBV6-3 and J usage is TRBJ1-2, with D uncertain. CDR1 and CDR2 (germline): MNHEY, SVGEGT. This CDR3 has 13 residues. V was trimmed by 6 bases and J by 6 bases, leaving 14 bases between them. The CDR3 DNA reads as TGTGCCAGCAGACCTCCGGGGATACATGGCTACACCTTC. Its protein is CASRPPGIHGYTF.

The sample holds one count of this clonotype. The chain links TRBV7-6 to TRBJ2-7; 7 positions match TRBD1. V trimming: 3 bases; J trimming: 5 bases; junction bases outside the gene matches: 4. There are 13 residues in the CDR3. In germline, CDR1 is SGHVS, CDR2 FNYEAQ. CDR3 coding DNA: TGTGCCAGCAGCTTCACAGGGGCCCACGAGCAGTACTTC. This codes for CASSFTGAHEQYF.

This clonotype has just one count. The chain recombines TRBV10-3 with TRBJ1-1; no clear D gene. Germline assignment: CDR1 ENHRY and CDR2 SYGVKD. V was clipped by 4 bases and J by 2 bases, with 5 bases between them. The CDR3 totals 12 residues. CDR3 amino acids: CAISAANTEAFF. The CDR3 DNA reads as TGTGCCATCAGTGCAGCTAACACTGAAGCTTTCTTT.

This clonotype came up many times. V usage is TRBV5-5 and J usage is TRBJ2-3, with D possibly matching TRBD2 (5 bases). In germline, CDR1 is SGHKS, CDR2 YYEKEE (reference sequence). V was trimmed by 4 bases and J by 1 base, leaving 19 bases between them. The CDR3 is 17 residues long. CDR3 DNA: TGTGCCAGCAGCCCGCCGACTACCCAGATACGCACAGATACGCAGTATTTT. Protein sequence: CASSPPTTQIRTDTQYF.

This clonotype came up many times. J is TRBJ2-1 and V is TRBV7-2; 8 nucleotides align to TRBD2. This CDR3 spans 15 amino acids. CDR1 is SGHTA and CDR2 is FQGNSA in the germline V gene. Trimming removed 5 bases from V and 1 base from J; junction bases left unmatched: 4. CDR3 residues: CASSPLAASYNEQFF. In nucleotides, the CDR3 is TGTGCCAGCAGCCCACTAGCGGCGTCCTACAATGAGCAGTTCTTC.

The rearrangement links TRBV20-1 to TRBJ2-7; the D is unclear. The CDR3 covers 15 residues. CDR1 is DFQATT and CDR2 is SNEGSKA in the germline V gene (reference sequence). V lost 0 bases to trimming and J lost 4 bases, with 16 bases between them. The chain's CDR3 is CSARDIRQPKYEQYF. The CDR3 nucleotides read TGCAGTGCTAGAGATATAAGGCAACCAAAATACGAGCAGTACTTC.

At least ten counts were recorded for this clonotype. V is TRBV12-3 or TRBV12-4 and J is TRBJ1-2, with D unclear. V was cut by 3 bases and J by 4 bases, with 9 bases left in between. The CDR3 length is 13 residues. CDR3 sequence reads: CASSFGQLYGYTF. The DNA for the CDR3 is TGTGCCAGCAGTTTTGGCCAGCTCTATGGCTACACCTTC.

The V call is TRBV19, the J call TRBJ2-1; D gene uncertain. Trimming cost V 10 bases and J 4 bases, with 17 bases left between them. Germline CDR1 reads LNHDA; CDR2 reads SQIVND (reference sequence). The CDR3 totals 14 residues. CDR3 region: CANQADQIYNEQFF. In DNA form, the CDR3 reads TGTGCCAACCAGGCCGATCAGATATACAATGAGCAGTTCTTC.

In this sample, this clonotype turned up many times. The rearrangement uses TRBV7-8 and TRBJ1-1, with D hard to call. Germline V gene data show CDR1 as SGHVS and CDR2 as FQNEAQ. Trimming stripped 1 base from V and 6 bases from J, with 9 bases between. CDR3 length: 13 residues. The CDR3 loop is CASSLESMAEAFF. CDR3 coding DNA: TGTGCCAGCAGCTTAGAAAGTATGGCTGAAGCTTTCTTT.

This chain joins TRBV28 and TRBJ2-1, with D possibly TRBD2 on 5 matching bases. This CDR3 spans 11 amino acids. Germline-derived CDR1 and CDR2 are MDHEN and SYDVKM. Trimming stripped 3 bases from V and 8 bases from J, with 5 bases between. In nucleotides, the CDR3 is TGTGCCAGCAGTTTGGACTATGAGCAGTTCTTC. This translates into CASSLDYEQFF.